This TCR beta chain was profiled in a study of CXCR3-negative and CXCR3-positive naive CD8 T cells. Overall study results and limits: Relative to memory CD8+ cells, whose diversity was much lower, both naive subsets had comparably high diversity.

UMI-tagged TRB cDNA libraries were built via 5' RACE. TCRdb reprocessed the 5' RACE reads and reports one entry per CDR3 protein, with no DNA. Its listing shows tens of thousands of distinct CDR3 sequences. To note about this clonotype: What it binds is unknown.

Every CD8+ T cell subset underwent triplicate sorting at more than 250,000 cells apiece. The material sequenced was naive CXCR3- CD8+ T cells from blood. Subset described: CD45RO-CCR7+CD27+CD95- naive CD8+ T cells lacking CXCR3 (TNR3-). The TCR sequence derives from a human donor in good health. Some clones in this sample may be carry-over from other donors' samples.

This CDR3 reads CASSPGLAGDEQYF. The V and J genes are TRBV5-6 and TRBJ2-7; checking the TCRdb D call of TRBD2 is not possible without DNA. This CDR3 comprises 14 residues. Germline CDR1 reads SGHDT; CDR2 reads YYEEEE.